The 3 T cell receptor beta chains below come from one sample, sequenced in a study of T-cell reconstitution after alpha-beta-depleted transplantation in children. Using unique molecular identifiers, the investigators prepared the TCRbeta library. TCRdb passed the PCR reads through MiXCR, listing each CDR3 protein once. The sample has just over 950,000 distinct CDR3 sequences; roughly 31% are singletons. The sample consisted of PBMCs, mostly from graft donor cells, taken 360 days after TCRalphabeta/CD19-depleted stem cell transplant. All receptors come from a boy in the first two years of life who had a stem cell transplant for SCID, so the T cells may come from the graft donor.

This clonotype was seen more than once but under ten times. The gene calls are TRBV28 and TRBJ2-5; 9 nucleotides align to TRBD1. This CDR3 is 17 amino acids long. Trimming cost V 2 bases and J 5 bases; bases outside gene matches: 12. Germline-derived CDR1 and CDR2 are MDHEN and SYDVKM. CDR3 loop: CASSLITRDRESETQYF. The CDR3 DNA reads as TGTGCCAGCAGTTTAATCACCCGGGACAGGGAGTCGGAGACCCAGTACTTC.

This clonotype was detected a few times. V usage is TRBV11-2 and J usage is TRBJ2-3; no firm D call. The germline V and J ends were trimmed by 7 bases and 6 bases, with 11 bases remaining between them. CDR1 is SGHAT and CDR2 is FQNNGV in the germline V gene. The CDR3 covers 12 residues. The CDR3 region is CASTLPRDTQYF. The DNA of the CDR3 is TGTGCCAGCACCCTACCCAGGGATACGCAGTATTTT.

This clonotype was seen more than once but under ten times. The chain links TRBV5-5 to TRBJ2-7; D might be TRBD2 (5 bases). The germline V gene encodes CDR1 SGHKS and CDR2 YYEKEE (reference sequence). CDR3 length equals 16 residues. Trimming left V 0 bases short and J 1 base short, with 14 bases between. The DNA of the CDR3 is TGTGCCAGCAGCTTGGATCCGGGAAGGACTTCCTACGAGCAGTACTTC. Amino acids: CASSLDPGRTSYEQYF.